The clone carrying this T cell receptor (beta chain) was seen at least ten times. Its antigen is unknown. Germline V gives CDR1 MNHEY, CDR2 SMNVEV (reference sequence). Trimming removed 5 bases from V and 2 bases from J, with 3 bases in between. The CDR3 is 12 amino acids. The data were taken from a study of CD8 T cells in ankylosing spondylitis. Study results and limitations: Certain motif variants had earlier been reported in reactive arthritis synovial fluid and blood. Matched synovial fluid from ankylosing spondylitis patients was reported to be enriched for disease-linked clones. Seemingly characteristic of ankylosing spondylitis blood was a TCR beta motif consisting of fewer than 10 highly homologous variants.

Quantitative 5'-RACE was performed with molecular barcodes, and it yielded the TCR beta libraries. A single record per CDR3 protein comes from TCRdb applying MiXCR to the 5' RACE reads. This sample has 130,000 or so distinct CDR3 sequences, with about a sixth found just once. J is TRBJ2-2 and V is TRBV27; D unresolved. The sequencing sample was made of blood, either unsorted or a sorted T cell fraction (not recorded which). The clonotype comes from a male donor with ankylosing spondylitis. The CDR3 spells CASSLNTGELFF. CDR3 sequence (DNA): TGTGCCAGCAGTCTTAACACCGGGGAGCTGTTTTTT.